Following are 20 T cell receptor beta chains from one sample sequenced in a study of T-cell memory formation after mild COVID-19 (dated by TCRdb to the early 2020s). Library method: 5' RACE. Instrument used: Illumina NovaSeq 6000. In-frame beta chains were kept once TCRdb had trimmed the public reads at Q25 with fastp and called clones with MiXCR. When rows share a CDR3 protein, they turn into one entry using the most common DNA and genes. The sample table contains around 530,000 distinct CDR3 sequences; only one count was recorded for 20% to 25% of them. The leading ten clones occupy approximately 8% of the sample. The sequencing input was PBMCs or a T cell subset sorted from them (not recorded which). These receptors were taken from an adult woman who had mild COVID-19 (a few samples of this study predate the infection). The sample titles of this study are shuffled in the database, so cell type and time point are left out; the donor was told from shared clones.

The rearrangement uses TRBV14 and TRBJ2-6; the D is unclear. Germline V CDR1 and CDR2: SGHDN, FVKESK. The CDR3 is 16 residues long. The ends were cut back, 1 base at V and 0 bases at J, with 7 bases in the middle. The chain's CDR3 is CASSQGGFSGANVLTF. CDR3 sequence (DNA): TGTGCCAGCAGCCAAGGGGGATTCTCTGGGGCCAACGTCCTGACTTTC.

This clonotype has only a few counts. The chain couples TRBV25-1 to TRBJ1-1; 8 nucleotides line up with TRBD1. Trimming removed 5 bases from V and 7 bases from J; junction bases left unmatched: 6. CDR3 size: 13 residues. Per germline, CDR1 MGHDK and CDR2 SYGVNS. This CDR3 is CASSRAGGGEAFF. The CDR3 coding sequence is TGTGCCAGCAGTCGCGCAGGGGGCGGTGAAGCTTTCTTT.

The V gene is TRBV6-5, the J gene TRBJ1-1, with D perhaps matching TRBD1 (5 bases). The CDR3 totals 15 residues. Between the trimmed V and J ends, which lost 7 bases and 2 bases, there was a span of 17 bases. In germline, CDR1 is MNHEY, CDR2 SVGAGI. Written as DNA, the CDR3 is TGTGCCAGCATTCCGACAGCAGGGCTTAACACTGAAGCTTTCTTT. Amino acids: CASIPTAGLNTEAFF.

A note on this clonotype: Sequence at one end of the junction differs from germline and may be a read error. This chain joins TRBV18 and TRBJ1-1, with 7 positions matching TRBD1. This CDR3 region has 19 residues. CDR1 is KGHSH, CDR2 LQKENI, per germline. As DNA, the CDR3 is TGTGCCAGCTCACCACTTGCGCGAGGGGGCCGGGTTACGAACAATGAAGCTTTCTTT. Its translation is CASSPLARGGRVTNNEAFF. Supplemented by reference TRBV18 and TRBJ1-1, the full variable domain reads NAGVMQNPRHLVRRRGQEARLRCSPMKGHSHVYWYRQLPEEGLKFMVYLQKENIIDESGMPKERFSAEFPKEGPSILRIQQVVRGDSAAYFCASSPLARGGRVTNNEAFFGQGTRLTVV.

The genes are TRBV27 and TRBJ2-1, with D unresolved. This CDR3 contains 16 residues. Germline V CDR1 and CDR2: MNHEY, SMNVEV (reference sequence). Between the trimmed V and J ends, which lost 4 bases and 12 bases, there was a span of 25 bases. CDR3 bases: TGTGCCAGCAGTTCAACCCTTACTACAGCGCGAGGTGGGCAGTTCTTC. Its translation: CASSSTLTTARGGQFF.

This clonotype was seen ten or more times. This sequence joins TRBV24-1 and TRBJ2-5; 9 nucleotides line up with TRBD1. The CDR3 loop spans 16 amino acids. Losses at the gene ends were 2 bases for V and 2 bases for J; bases not matched to a gene: 5. Germline lookup yields CDR1 KGHDR and CDR2 SFDVKD. The CDR3 sequence is CATSDSGTGLQETQYF. The CDR3 nucleotides read TGTGCCACCAGTGATTCCGGGACAGGGCTACAAGAGACCCAGTACTTC.

This clonotype has more than one count but fewer than ten. The V gene is TRBV7-3, the J gene TRBJ2-1, with a tentative D call TRBD1 (6 bases). CDR3 length equals 15 residues. V shed 4 bases and J shed 3 bases, with 13 bases lying between them. Germline assignment: CDR1 SGHTA and CDR2 FQGTGA. The CDR3 here is CASSSLSGHYNEQFF. CDR3 nucleotide sequence: TGTGCCAGCAGCTCGCTTTCGGGACACTACAATGAGCAGTTCTTC.

This clonotype was detected only a few times. The chain has TRBV27 and TRBJ1-6; maybe TRBD1 (5 bases). The CDR3 covers 13 residues. V shed 5 bases and J shed 10 bases, with 12 bases lying between them. Germline V gives CDR1 MNHEY, CDR2 SMNVEV (reference sequence). CDR3 nucleotide sequence: TGTGCCAGCAGTCCCCGGAGGGGATCACCCCTCCACTTT. Amino acid sequence: CASSPRRGSPLHF.

This chain's CDR3 is CASSLVDRLSSLAEAFF. The CDR3 DNA reads as TGTGCCAGCAGCTTAGTGGATCGATTAAGTTCCTTAGCTGAAGCTTTCTTT. J is TRBJ1-1 and V is TRBV7-9; D not certain. With 1 base removed from V and 6 bases from J, the gap between germline ends came to 21 bases. Germline CDR1 SEHNR, CDR2 FQNEAQ (reference sequence). This CDR3 is 17 amino acids long.

As regards this clonotype: A read error may account for a junction end that differs from germline. This chain connects TRBV7-7 to TRBJ2-2, with 12 bases that match TRBD2. This CDR3 has 18 amino acids. Germline loops: CDR1 SSHAT, CDR2 FNYEAQ (reference sequence). The CDR3 spells CASSLRLAGGRFPGELFF. CDR3 DNA sequence: TGTGCTAGCAGCTTAAGGCTAGCGGGAGGGAGGTTCCCCGGGGAGCTGTTTTTT. The whole variable domain, remainder taken from reference TRBV7-7 and TRBJ2-2, is GAGVSQSPRYKVTKRGQDVTLRCDPISSHATLYWYQQALGQGPEFLTYFNYEAQPDKSGLPSDRFSAERPEGSISTLTIQRTEQRDSAMYRCASSLRLAGGRFPGELFFGEGSRLTVL.

In its sample, this clonotype was seen a few times. The chain combines TRBV19 with TRBJ1-1; TRBD1 might be the D (5 bases). The CDR3 is 15 amino acids. V was clipped by 6 bases and J by 1 base, with 15 bases between them. Germline V CDR1 and CDR2: LNHDA, SQIVND (reference sequence). CDR3 nucleotides: TGTGCCAGTAGCCAAGGGGATTTAGGGAACACTGAAGCTTTCTTT. It is translated as CASSQGDLGNTEAFF.

The genes are TRBV7-8 and TRBJ2-1, with TRBD2 identical over 11 bases. Germline V lookup: CDR1 SGHVS, CDR2 FQNEAQ. The V and J ends lost 2 bases and 5 bases, in that order; junction bases with no gene match: 8. The CDR3 is 17 amino acids. CDR3 amino acids: CASSLLLLAGENNEQFF. In DNA, the CDR3 is TGTGCCAGCAGCTTACTCCTACTAGCGGGGGAGAACAATGAGCAGTTCTTC.

The chain is built from TRBV20-1 and TRBJ2-7; TRBD2 matches at 12 bases. Germline V lookup: CDR1 DFQATT, CDR2 SNEGSKA (reference sequence). Germline trimming cut 6 bases from V and 5 bases from J; bases unmatched to any gene: 8. There are 14 residues in the CDR3. In DNA, the CDR3 is TGCAGTGCAAACAGGGGACTAGCGGGTAACGAGCAGTACTTC. Amino acid sequence: CSANRGLAGNEQYF.

This chain connects TRBV9 to TRBJ2-3, with D perhaps matching TRBD2 (6 bases). V lost 2 bases and J lost 2, with 12 bases in between. CDR1 SGDLS and CDR2 YYNGEE come from the germline V gene. The CDR3 spans 15 residues. The chain's CDR3 is CASSVSGGTTDTQYF. The CDR3 bases are TGTGCCAGCAGCGTTTCCGGGGGTACCACAGATACGCAGTATTTT.

The chain carries TRBV9 and TRBJ2-1; D is unclear. Germline CDR1 and CDR2: SGDLS and YYNGEE. With 0 bases removed from V and 6 bases from J, the gap between germline ends came to 4 bases. The CDR3 runs to 12 residues. DNA for the CDR3: TGTGCCAGCAGCGTAGCGGGCAATGAGCAGTTCTTC. Protein sequence: CASSVAGNEQFF.

Only a few counts were recorded for this clonotype. This chain joins TRBV7-3 and TRBJ2-3, with TRBD2 matching over 8 bases. Per germline, CDR1 SGHTA and CDR2 FQGTGA. V was pared by 4 bases and J by 6 bases, with 6 bases of the junction left unmatched. The CDR3 loop spans 14 amino acids. CDR3: CASSSGLVMDTQYF. The CDR3 DNA is TGTGCCAGCAGCTCGGGACTAGTGATGGATACGCAGTATTTT.

The V gene is TRBV20-1, the J gene TRBJ2-2; D is ambiguous. The germline gives CDR1 DFQATT, CDR2 SNEGSKA (reference sequence). Trimming took off 4 bases at V and 8 bases at J, with 11 bases between the two ends. The CDR3 is 12 amino acids. In DNA, the CDR3 is TGCAGTGCTACCCACCGCCGTGGGGAGCTGTTTTTT. It specifies CSATHRRGELFF.

This clonotype was detected only a few times. The chain is built from TRBV12-3 or TRBV12-4 and TRBJ1-4; D may be TRBD1 (5 bases). The V and J ends lost 6 bases and 4 bases respectively, with 12 bases between them. This CDR3 comprises 14 residues. The CDR3 DNA sequence: TGTGCCAGCAGCCAGACAGCGAATAATGAAAAACTGTTTTTT. Translation gives CASSQTANNEKLFF.

In this sample, this clonotype turned up once. This chain connects TRBV18 to TRBJ2-7; D gene uncertain. CDR3 length equals 13 residues. Trimming removed 2 bases at V and 5 bases at J, with 10 bases between. Germline V CDR1 and CDR2: KGHSH, LQKENI. The CDR3: CASSPDVQHEQYF. The CDR3 DNA reads as TGTGCCAGCTCACCAGATGTTCAGCACGAGCAGTACTTC.

This clonotype has only a few counts. The chain combines TRBV5-1 with TRBJ2-7, with TRBD2 identical over 10 bases. The germline V gene has CDR1 SGHRS and CDR2 YFSETQ. This CDR3 is 15 amino acids long. Trimming at V came to 4 bases and at J to 2 bases, leaving 6 bases not matched to a gene. In DNA form, the CDR3 reads TGCGCCAGCAGCCCGCAGCGGGGGGGCCCCTACGAGCAGTACTTC. Translation gives CASSPQRGGPYEQYF.